The sequence of this T cell receptor beta chain was determined in a study of cytomegalovirus exposure and HLA in healthy donors (dated by TCRdb to 2015 to 2018). Study-level background: An earlier analysis of a few hundred of the donors reported 276 Gb of sequence data and 100 million to 120 million unique TCR beta sequences obtained from around 180 million T cells. An early release that covered some 630 HLA-typed donors contained 250 to 350 gigabases of sequencing data and 85 million to 100 million unique TCR sequences. Among the 398 genotyped donors, approximately 76% belonged to the genetic ancestry cluster associated with self-reported Caucasian donors. The study aimed to test whether signatures of past pathogen exposure could be identified by cataloging public T cell receptors. The study used immunosequencing to profile the T cell repertoires of approximately 690 subjects and linked those repertoires to cytomegalovirus serostatus. In addition to the first cohort of 666 subjects, a separate validation cohort of 100 to 150 different subjects was used. To predict cytomegalovirus infection status, the study combined high-throughput TCR immunosequencing, statistical association of individual TCRs with disease status, and machine learning. A later analysis re-analyzed previously published TCR beta repertoires from about 600 donors and added high-resolution HLA genotyping to study TCR occurrence patterns. The later analysis used no new phenotypic data to find candidate immune exposures, relying instead on TCR beta sequences and their occurrence across donors. An earlier analysis of approximately 580 of the donors used high-throughput TCR beta sequencing to judge whether each TCR beta V gene segment behaved as functional or pseudogenic. Donor age, sex, ethnicity and CMV serostatus were collected together with the repertoire data. A later genetic analysis took genome-wide SNP genotypes for about 55% of the 666 donors and used that subset as a discovery cohort. Every discovery cohort repertoire had been produced on one sequencing platform. HLA typing included class I and class II loci at four-digit resolution. The number of typed donors differed by locus: about 620-640 for A, B, C, DRB1 and DQB1; roughly 510 for DQA1; approximately 600 for DPA1; and some 470 for DPB1. Because of strong linkage in the cohort, 4 to 6 DR-DQ haplotypes were treated as single units for association and clustering. On average, around 200,000 unique TCR beta nucleotide sequences were sequenced per donor among 398 genotyped donors of the cohort, with 15% to 20% of those sequences being non-productive.

The library came from the immunoSEQ multiplex PCR assay. A mixture of 60 forward primers for TCR Vbeta segments and 13 reverse primers for TCR Jbeta segments was used in the multiplex PCR. The CDR3 region of rearranged TCR beta genes was amplified from genomic DNA with a multiplex PCR assay. The amplified TCR beta libraries were sequenced on the Illumina HiSeq System as 87-base-pair reads. In the paper's pipeline: A later analysis counted some 74 million unique TCR beta chains across the 500 to 850 repertoires, and 9.5 million to 11 million of these chains were shared by at least two donors. Raw reads were error-corrected and collapsed into unique sequences with a nearest-neighbor algorithm that merged closely related sequences to remove PCR and sequencing errors. V, D and J gene segments were assigned by aligning CDR3 sequences to IMGT reference sequences. For a sequence to be retained, a match of at least six nucleotides was required to both a V gene segment and a J gene segment. Rearrangements were called productive when the CDR3 lacked stop codons and stayed in frame with V and J; all others were non-productive. CDR3 was defined according to IMGT convention as the region running from the second conserved V-encoded cysteine to the conserved J-encoded phenylalanine. The earlier analysis of 587 of the donors excluded sequences that lacked an unambiguous match to a single V gene segment. In an earlier analysis of some 590 of the donors, V segments were called functional above 56.7% productive rearrangements and were called segregating when the between-donor standard deviation exceeded 5%. A statistical classification framework was built for diagnosing cytomegalovirus status from the catalog of TCR beta chain sequences. V and J gene assignment, in a later analysis, came from comparing TCR nucleotide sequences with IMGT/GENE-DB human TR gene sequences. The TCRdist pipeline was used in a later analysis to assign CDR3 sequences and most-parsimonious VDJ recombination scenarios. In a later analysis, each TCR beta chain was defined by its CDR3 amino acid sequence together with its V-gene family, and reads without a unique V-gene family were excluded. A later analysis removed 592 highly shared, low-generation-probability nucleotide sequences to deal with suspected cross-contamination and a sequencing artifact. For each public chain, a later analysis derived a clonal expansion index from normalized ranks of inferred template counts within each repertoire. In a later analysis, generation probabilities were computed with a VDJ recombination model fitted to out-of-frame rearrangements, and the resulting probabilities were checked against IGoR. Hypergeometric tests were used in a later analysis to score TCR-TCR, TCR-HLA and TCR-CMV co-occurrence, with a repertoire-size bias correction applied to the TCR pairs. In a later analysis, false discovery rates were estimated by permuting HLA or CMV assignments 20 times. In a later analysis, co-occurring TCRs were grouped using DBSCAN, with TCRdist sequence similarity added in when clustering inside HLA-allele-positive subsets. Repertoires with fewer than 30,000 or more than 120,000 public chains, plus five repertoires with anomalous nucleotide sharing, were excluded from co-occurrence clustering. TCRdb re-hosts the immuneACCESS table, in-frame sequences only. Its copies lack some clones; in the studies checked, an unresolved V gene accounts for under half of them, and the cause for the rest is not known. The V and J calls and clone size come from that table; D and trimming were worked out from the DNA. Here the sample has around 150,000 clones; around three quarters occur a single time. The top ten clonotypes cover about 6.8% of the sample.

About this clone itself: What this receptor recognizes is not known. No qualities accompany the bases; no much larger clone lies one base away.

The cohort comprised 550 to 700 healthy bone marrow donors. All cohort members were sampled while nominally healthy, although unrecorded immune exposures were likely present. The donor was CMV seropositive and was included in the group of 270 or so seropositive cohort members. Every donor gave a peripheral blood sample, and the peripheral blood mononuclear cells from that sample were used for TCR beta sequencing. The Qiagen DNeasy Blood Extraction Kit was used to extract genomic DNA from the blood cell samples. Results the study describes overall, beyond this receptor: In a later analysis, HLA-associated TCR beta chains were found to be more clonally expanded and to have lower generation probabilities than equally common non-associated chains. In a later analysis, most CMV-associated TCR beta chains were found to appear HLA-restricted, with HLA associations seemingly driven largely by CMV exposure. For the cohort, immune exposure information was limited to CMV serostatus. The authors suggested that the approach could potentially be generalized to other disease states and immunological phenotypes. Some IMGT-functional V segments, including TRBV6-2 and TRBV6-3, could not be told apart with the 87-base-pair reads, so those segments were excluded. Linkage disequilibrium might explain the correlated functional status among segregating V segments, but an unknown experimental factor could not be excluded. In a later analysis, several top co-occurrence clusters were reported to appear linked to parvovirus B19, influenza, CMV and Epstein-Barr virus. At a false discovery rate of 0.05, a later analysis linked 16,951 TCR beta sequences to specific HLA alleles. Some 15 rarely observed V segments, including chromosome 9 orphons, were excluded from the earlier analysis of about 500 of the donors because counts were too low. In a later genetic analysis, fewer N-insertions in productive TCRs were reported among donors in an Asian-associated ancestry cluster than the 666-donor mean. A further reported finding was that TCR beta sequences accurately predicted the HLA-A and HLA-B alleles for most subjects in the first cohort. Roughly uniform sequencing depth across donors was assumed in presence/absence analyses, although this assumption may not hold. A later analysis found that TCR association rates varied across HLA loci, with DRB1 alleles showing the most associated TCRs and HLA-C alleles the fewest. When HLA alleles, especially DR and DQ, strongly co-occurred, TCR associations were difficult to assign to individual alleles. Broadly in line with IMGT annotations, most TCR beta V segments showed up in productive rearrangements about 87% or about 30% of the time in an earlier analysis of approximately 600 of the donors. The cohort was sequenced for TCR beta chains only, and without alpha or paired-chain data the features that could be detected were limited. The classifier was reported to diagnose cytomegalovirus status with high specificity and sensitivity in both the original and validation cohorts. A group of highly shared sequence variants was considered likely to be a technical artifact of the sequencing pipeline. A later genetic analysis associated a missense DCLRE1C variant with V-gene and J-gene trimming of TCR beta chains, and an independent cohort replicated the association. In the study, some 180 TCR beta chains were listed as associated with cytomegalovirus. While some public TCRs were present in many individuals, most TCR sequences turned up only very rarely across donors. HLA typing was unavailable for some donors at each locus, so association tests used only the typed subset. A few of the identified cytomegalovirus-associated TCR beta chains were confirmed in vitro to be specific for cytomegalovirus antigens.

The CDR3 spans 14 residues, from the cysteine through the phenylalanine. This entry keeps only the CDR3 DNA: 42 bases, framed from base 1. Trimming accounts for 2 bases at V and 9 bases at J, while the number of junction bases matched to no gene is 7. For CDR1 and CDR2, the germline V gene lists SGDLS and YYNGEE. The sequence derives from a man aged 40-49 years in good health and CMV-seropositive. Recombination connected TRBV9 to TRBJ2-1; a stretch of 8 junction bases matches TRBD2. Sequencing was carried out using PBMCs. The CDR3 is CASSVGLALLEQFF. The DNA reads as follows: TGTGCCAGCAGCGTCGGACTAGCCTTACTTGAGCAGTTCTTC.